A selection of T cell receptor beta chains follows, all from one sample in a study of PD-1 blockade in mismatch repair-deficient tumors. The assay was immunoSEQ multiplex PCR, and TCRdb's table has in-frame clones only and misses some. The sample contains roughly 16,000 clones, more than 65% of which appear only once. Specimen: PBMCs, collected 4 weeks after starting pembrolizumab. The origin of the receptors is an adult with mismatch repair-deficient cancer. The CDR3 runs from the conserved cysteine through the conserved F or W. Some rows mark clone size as missing; the rest say once, few, many or name a class of expanded clone.

j_call clone_size v_call cdr3_aa
TRBJ2-1 once TRBV7-3 CASSLSSENEQFF
TRBJ2-3 . TRBV2 CASSLAGGTDTQYF
TRBJ1-5 . TRBV19 CASRFGREKISNQPQHF
TRBJ2-1 . TRBV2 CASSRGQTTYNEQFF
TRBJ2-4 . TRBV6-4 CAIPGLAVPSIAKNIQYF
TRBJ2-3 . TRBV7-3 CASSSGLSTDTQYF
TRBJ2-2 once TRBV10-2 CASALSNTGELFF
TRBJ2-3 . TRBV7-2 CASSSRSAAGTQYF
TRBJ2-1 . TRBV9 CASRRGRGNNEQFF
TRBJ2-7 few TRBV10-3 CAISESFSSGSYEQYF
. . TRBV30 CAWGEGYYEQYF
TRBJ2-3 . TRBV19 CASSIDRSTDTQYF
TRBJ2-1 . TRBV27 CASSFSGGPSNEQFF
TRBJ2-4 . TRBV19 CASSIRGLGKNIQYF
TRBJ1-1 . TRBV25-1 CASSDRGGANTEAFF
TRBJ1-5 . TRBV19 CASIGTGGSNQPQHF
TRBJ2-1 . TRBV6-5 CASSYSRTGSYNEQFF
TRBJ1-1 . TRBV28 CASSSYRGRGEAFF
TRBJ1-1 . TRBV7-3 CASSREVNTEAFF
TRBJ1-1 . TRBV27 CASSLGHKNTEAFF
TRBJ1-3 few TRBV10-3 CAISTAISGNTIYF
TRBJ1-5 . TRBV7-9 CASSGQGGNQPQHF
. once TRBV5-1 CASSPGGADEQYF
TRBJ1-2 . TRBV7-2 CASSFGQGGYGYTF
TRBJ1-4 once TRBV6-4 CASSDQQGAPFEKLFF
TRBJ1-1 once TRBV6-5 CASSYRTGGNTEAFF
. once TRBV10-3 CAISASDSYEQYF
TRBJ1-2 . TRBV27 CASSLSPGGDYGYTF
TRBJ2-5 . TRBV7-2 CASTRETQETQYF
TRBJ2-4 once TRBV28 CASSLQGAKNIQYF
TRBJ1-2 . TRBV19 CASNRQGLNYGYTF
TRBJ2-1 . TRBV5-1 CASSPGQTTYNEQFF
TRBJ1-5 . TRBV4-1 CASSPRQGGGNQPQHF
TRBJ2-2 . TRBV5-1 CASSLITGRTGELFF
TRBJ2-2 . TRBV27 CASRLDPGANTGELFF
TRBJ1-1 . TRBV18 CASSLGQTAGEAFF
TRBJ2-3 once TRBV14 CASSRNRGGDTQYF
TRBJ2-3 . TRBV5-4 CASSSGTSGLTDTQYF
TRBJ1-1 . TRBV18 CASSLQAEMNTEAFF
TRBJ2-1 . TRBV28 CASSPGGQYNEQFF
TRBJ2-7 . TRBV30 CAWSVSRITGMNIYEQYF
TRBJ2-7 . TRBV28 CASSSYRTSGDPGGTGEQYF
TRBJ1-1 . TRBV28 CASSPGGENTEAFF
TRBJ2-1 . TRBV29-1 CSGGTQSYNEQFF
TRBJ1-3 . TRBV10-3 CAISESTQGPGNTIYF
TRBJ1-2 . TRBV30 CAWTLGPHYGYTF
TRBJ1-5 . TRBV4-1 CASSQLGQSQQPQHF
TRBJ1-4 . TRBV9 CASSVDGDRLREKLFF
TRBJ1-1 . TRBV28 CATQLMNTEAFF
TRBJ1-1 . TRBV5-1 CASSSGAQGRAGENTEAFF
TRBJ2-1 once TRBV11-2 CASSLAAGGVNEQFF
TRBJ1-5 . TRBV4-1 CASSQRDSNSNQPQHF
TRBJ2-7 few TRBV11-3 CASSLTSGSYEQYF
TRBJ1-5 . TRBV28 CASSLYRIRNQPQHF
TRBJ1-1 . TRBV5-1 CASSLGVGGRNTEAFF
TRBJ2-2 . TRBV9 CASSGILGTTGELFF
TRBJ2-1 . TRBV19 CASSMGQGLSYNEQFF
TRBJ1-4 . TRBV9 CASSAHSGTGGHANEKLFF
TRBJ2-1 . TRBV15 CATSRGGQSSYNEQFF